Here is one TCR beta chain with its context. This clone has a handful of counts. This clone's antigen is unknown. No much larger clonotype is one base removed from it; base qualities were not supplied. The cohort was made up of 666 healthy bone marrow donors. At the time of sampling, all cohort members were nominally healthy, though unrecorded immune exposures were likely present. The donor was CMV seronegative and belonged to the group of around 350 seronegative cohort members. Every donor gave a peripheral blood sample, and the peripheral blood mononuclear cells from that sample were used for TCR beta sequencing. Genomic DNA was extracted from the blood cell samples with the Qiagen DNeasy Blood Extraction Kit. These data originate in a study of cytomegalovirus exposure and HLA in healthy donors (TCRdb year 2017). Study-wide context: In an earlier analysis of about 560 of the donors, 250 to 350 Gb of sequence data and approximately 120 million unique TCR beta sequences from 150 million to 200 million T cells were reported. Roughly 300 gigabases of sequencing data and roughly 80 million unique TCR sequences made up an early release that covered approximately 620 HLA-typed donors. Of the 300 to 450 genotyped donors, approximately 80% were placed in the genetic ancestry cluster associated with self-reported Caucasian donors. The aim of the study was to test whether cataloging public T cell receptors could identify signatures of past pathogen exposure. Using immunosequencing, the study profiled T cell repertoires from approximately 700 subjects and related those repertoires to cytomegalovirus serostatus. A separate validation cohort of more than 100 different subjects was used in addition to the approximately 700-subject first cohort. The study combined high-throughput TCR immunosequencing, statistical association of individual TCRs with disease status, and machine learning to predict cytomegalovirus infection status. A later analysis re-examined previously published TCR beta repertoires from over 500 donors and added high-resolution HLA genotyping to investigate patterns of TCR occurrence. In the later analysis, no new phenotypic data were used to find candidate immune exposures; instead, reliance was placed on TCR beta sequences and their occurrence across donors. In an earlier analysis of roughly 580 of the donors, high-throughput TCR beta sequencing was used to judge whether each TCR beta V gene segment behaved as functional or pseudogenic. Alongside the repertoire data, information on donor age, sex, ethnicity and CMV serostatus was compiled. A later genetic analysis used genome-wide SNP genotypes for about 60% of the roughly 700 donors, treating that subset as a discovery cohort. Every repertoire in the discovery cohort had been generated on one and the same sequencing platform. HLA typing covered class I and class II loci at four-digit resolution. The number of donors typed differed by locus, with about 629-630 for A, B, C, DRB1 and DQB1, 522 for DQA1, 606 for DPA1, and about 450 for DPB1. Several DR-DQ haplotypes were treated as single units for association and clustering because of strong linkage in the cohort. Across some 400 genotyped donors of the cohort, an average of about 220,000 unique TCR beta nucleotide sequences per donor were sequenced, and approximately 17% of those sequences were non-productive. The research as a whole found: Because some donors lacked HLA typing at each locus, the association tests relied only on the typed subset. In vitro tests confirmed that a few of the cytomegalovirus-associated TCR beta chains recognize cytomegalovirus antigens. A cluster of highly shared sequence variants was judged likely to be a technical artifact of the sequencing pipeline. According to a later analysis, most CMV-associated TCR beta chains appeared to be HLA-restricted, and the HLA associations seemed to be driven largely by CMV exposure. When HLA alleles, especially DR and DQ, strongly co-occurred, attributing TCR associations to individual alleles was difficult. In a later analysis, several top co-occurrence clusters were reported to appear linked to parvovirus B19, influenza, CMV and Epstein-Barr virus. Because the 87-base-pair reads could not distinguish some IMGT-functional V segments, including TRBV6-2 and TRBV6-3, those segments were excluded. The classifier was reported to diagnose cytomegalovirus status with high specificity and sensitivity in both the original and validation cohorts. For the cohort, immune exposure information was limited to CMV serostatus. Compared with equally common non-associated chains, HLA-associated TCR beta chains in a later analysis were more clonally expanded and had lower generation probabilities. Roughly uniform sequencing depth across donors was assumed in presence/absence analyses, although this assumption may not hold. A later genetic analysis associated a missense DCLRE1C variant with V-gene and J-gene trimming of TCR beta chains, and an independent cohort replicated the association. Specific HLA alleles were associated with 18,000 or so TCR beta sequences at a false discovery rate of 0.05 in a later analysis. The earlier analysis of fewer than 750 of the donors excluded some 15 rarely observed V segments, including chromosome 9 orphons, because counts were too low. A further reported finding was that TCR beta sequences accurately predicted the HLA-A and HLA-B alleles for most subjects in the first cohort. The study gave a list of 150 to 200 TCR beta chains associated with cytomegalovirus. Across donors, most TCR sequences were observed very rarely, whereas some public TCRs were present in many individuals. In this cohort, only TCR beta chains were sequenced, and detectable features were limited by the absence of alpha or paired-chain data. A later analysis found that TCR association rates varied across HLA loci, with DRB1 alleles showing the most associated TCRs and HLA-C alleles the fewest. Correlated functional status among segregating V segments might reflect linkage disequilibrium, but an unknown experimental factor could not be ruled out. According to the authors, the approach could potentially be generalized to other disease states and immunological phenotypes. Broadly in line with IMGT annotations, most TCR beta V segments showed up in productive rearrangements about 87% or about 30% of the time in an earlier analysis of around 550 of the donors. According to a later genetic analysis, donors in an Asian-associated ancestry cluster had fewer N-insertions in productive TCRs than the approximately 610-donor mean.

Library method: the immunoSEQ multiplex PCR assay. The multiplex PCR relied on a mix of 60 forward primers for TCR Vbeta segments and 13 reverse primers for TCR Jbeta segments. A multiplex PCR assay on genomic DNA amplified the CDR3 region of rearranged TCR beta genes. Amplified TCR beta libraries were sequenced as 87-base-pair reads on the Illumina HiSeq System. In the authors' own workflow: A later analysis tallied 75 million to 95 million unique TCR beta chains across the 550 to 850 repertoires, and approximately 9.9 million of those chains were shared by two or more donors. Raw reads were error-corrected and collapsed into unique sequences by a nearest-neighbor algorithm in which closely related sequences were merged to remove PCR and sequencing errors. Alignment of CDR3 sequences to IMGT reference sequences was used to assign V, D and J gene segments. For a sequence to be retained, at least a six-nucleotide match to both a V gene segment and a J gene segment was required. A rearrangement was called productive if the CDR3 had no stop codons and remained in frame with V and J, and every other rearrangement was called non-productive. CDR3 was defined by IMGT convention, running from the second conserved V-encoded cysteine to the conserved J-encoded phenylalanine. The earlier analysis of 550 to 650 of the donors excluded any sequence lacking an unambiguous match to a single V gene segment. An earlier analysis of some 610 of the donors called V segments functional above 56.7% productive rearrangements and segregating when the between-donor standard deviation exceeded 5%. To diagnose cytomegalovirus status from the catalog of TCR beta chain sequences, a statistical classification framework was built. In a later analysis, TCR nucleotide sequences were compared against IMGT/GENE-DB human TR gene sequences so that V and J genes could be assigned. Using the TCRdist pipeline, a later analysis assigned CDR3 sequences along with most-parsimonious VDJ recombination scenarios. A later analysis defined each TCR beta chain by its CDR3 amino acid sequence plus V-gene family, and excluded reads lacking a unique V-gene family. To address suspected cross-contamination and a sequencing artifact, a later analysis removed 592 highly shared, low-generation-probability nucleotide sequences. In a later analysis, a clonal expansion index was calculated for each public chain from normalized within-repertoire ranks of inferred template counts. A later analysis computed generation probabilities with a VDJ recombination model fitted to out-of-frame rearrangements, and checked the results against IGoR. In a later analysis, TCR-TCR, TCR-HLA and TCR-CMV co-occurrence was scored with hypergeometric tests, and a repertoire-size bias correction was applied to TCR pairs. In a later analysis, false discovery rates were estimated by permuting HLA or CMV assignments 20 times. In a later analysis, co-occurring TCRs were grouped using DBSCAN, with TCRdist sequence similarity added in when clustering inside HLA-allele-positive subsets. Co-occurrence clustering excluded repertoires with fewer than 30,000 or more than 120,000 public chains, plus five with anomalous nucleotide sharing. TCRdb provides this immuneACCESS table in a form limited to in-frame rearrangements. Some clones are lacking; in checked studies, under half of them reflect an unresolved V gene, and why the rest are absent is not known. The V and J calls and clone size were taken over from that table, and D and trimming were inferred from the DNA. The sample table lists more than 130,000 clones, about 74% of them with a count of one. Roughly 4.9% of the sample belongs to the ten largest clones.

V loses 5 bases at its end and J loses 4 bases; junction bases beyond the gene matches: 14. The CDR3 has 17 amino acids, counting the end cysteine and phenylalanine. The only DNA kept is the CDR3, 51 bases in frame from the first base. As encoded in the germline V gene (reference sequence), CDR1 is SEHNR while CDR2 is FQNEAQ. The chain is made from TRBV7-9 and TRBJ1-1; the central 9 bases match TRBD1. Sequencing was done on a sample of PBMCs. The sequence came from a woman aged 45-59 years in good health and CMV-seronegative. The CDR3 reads CASSLRTGEFLGTEAFF. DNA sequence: TGTGCCAGCAGCCTTAGGACAGGGGAGTTTTTAGGCACTGAAGCTTTCTTT.